This TCR beta chain was found in a study of T cell responses to AZD1222 COVID-19 vaccine. The study, taken as a whole, reports: Nearly half of spike-specific TCRs reportedly target unmutated variant regions. At study baseline, merely over 5 AZD1222 recipients were seropositive. Repertoire sampling occurred only after the peak T cell response. When two AZD1222 doses had been given, Spike-specific TCR breadth and depth rose.

The CDR3 length is 13 residues. The germline V and J ends were trimmed by 2 bases and 2 bases, with 7 bases remaining between them. Germline V gene sequence: CDR1 GTSNPN, CDR2 SVGIG (reference sequence). Assay used: immunoSEQ multiplex PCR; TCRdb lists only in-frame clones, some missing. The table includes tens of thousands of clones, around 86% detected once. Regarding this clone: What it recognizes is unknown. Other DNA sequences of this sample code for an identical CDR3.

The chain links TRBV30 to TRBJ1-5; possibly TRBD1 for D (5 bases). This sequence originates from an adult in good health. The sequenced sample was peripheral blood, obtained on day 0 of AZD1222 vaccination. DNA for the CDR3: TGTGCCTGGAGTCAGGGAGGCAATCAGCCCCAGCATTTT. Protein product: CAWSQGGNQPQHF.